Detailed here is one T cell receptor beta chain. Which antigen it targets is not known. The record has no base qualities; no much larger clone is one base away. Relative to germline, V is 1 base shorter and J is 9 bases shorter, with 27 bases between their ends. From its cysteine to its phenylalanine, the CDR3 spans 18 amino acids. CDR3 DNA is the only sequence kept; it has 54 bases, read in frame from the first base. Per the germline V gene, SGHRS is the CDR1 and YFSETQ is the CDR2. This sample was included in a study of cytomegalovirus exposure and HLA in healthy donors (dated by TCRdb to about 2017). About the study as a whole: In an earlier analysis of fewer than 750 of the donors, 276 Gb of sequence data and 120 million or so unique TCR beta sequences from about 190 million T cells were reported. An early release that covered some 640 HLA-typed donors contained about 290 gigabases of sequencing data and about 84 million unique TCR sequences. Among the approximately 420 genotyped donors, 81% belonged to the genetic ancestry cluster associated with self-reported Caucasian donors. The study aimed to test whether signatures of past pathogen exposure could be identified by cataloging public T cell receptors. The T cell repertoires of some 670 subjects were profiled by immunosequencing and related to cytomegalovirus serostatus. Along with the roughly 670-subject first cohort, a separate validation cohort of over a hundred different subjects was used. High-throughput TCR immunosequencing, statistical association of individual TCRs with disease status, and machine learning were combined to predict cytomegalovirus infection status. A later analysis re-examined previously published TCR beta repertoires from around 670 donors and added high-resolution HLA genotyping to investigate patterns of TCR occurrence. Rather than drawing on any new phenotypic data, the later analysis identified candidate immune exposures from TCR beta sequences and the way those sequences occurred across donors. In an earlier analysis of 500 to 650 of the donors, high-throughput TCR beta sequencing was used to judge whether each TCR beta V gene segment behaved as functional or pseudogenic. Donor age, sex, ethnicity and CMV serostatus were compiled together with the repertoire data. Genome-wide SNP genotypes for about 55% of the roughly 670 donors were used in a later genetic analysis, which treated that subset as a discovery cohort. Every repertoire in the discovery cohort had been generated on one and the same sequencing platform. HLA typing included class I and class II loci at four-digit resolution. Typing coverage differed by locus: A, B, C, DRB1 and DQB1 were typed in roughly 620-640 donors, DQA1 in about 500, DPA1 in 606, and DPB1 in 450 to 490. Because of strong linkage in the cohort, 5 or 6 DR-DQ haplotypes were treated as single units for association and clustering. Among several hundred genotyped donors of the cohort, an average of about 240,000 unique TCR beta nucleotide sequences was sequenced per donor, of which approximately 19% were non-productive.

Overall results and qualifications from the work: Correlated functional status among segregating V segments might be attributable to linkage disequilibrium, but an unknown experimental factor could not be ruled out. In an earlier analysis of 587 of the donors, most TCR beta V segments appeared in productive rearrangements about 87% or about 30% of the time, broadly matching IMGT annotations. A later analysis found that most CMV-associated TCR beta chains appeared HLA-restricted, with HLA associations seemingly driven largely by CMV exposure. This cohort had only TCR beta chains sequenced, and the lack of alpha or paired-chain data limited which features could be detected. A further reported finding was that TCR beta sequences accurately predicted the HLA-A and HLA-B alleles for most subjects in the first cohort. V-gene and J-gene trimming of TCR beta chains was associated with a missense DCLRE1C variant in a later genetic analysis, and the association was replicated in an independent cohort. Because HLA typing was unavailable for some donors at each locus, only the typed subset was used in association tests. Because the 87-base-pair reads could not distinguish some IMGT-functional V segments, including TRBV6-2 and TRBV6-3, those segments were excluded. The earlier analysis of about 600 of the donors excluded about 16 rarely observed V segments, including chromosome 9 orphons, because counts were too low. A later analysis found that TCR association rates varied across HLA loci, with DRB1 alleles showing the most associated TCRs and HLA-C alleles the fewest. In the study, some 160 TCR beta chains were listed as associated with cytomegalovirus. Sequencing depth was assumed to be roughly uniform across donors in the presence/absence analyses, though that assumption may not hold. Across donors, most TCR sequences were observed very rarely, whereas some public TCRs were present in many individuals. Strong co-occurrence of HLA alleles, especially DR and DQ, made assigning TCR associations to individual alleles difficult. In both the original and validation cohorts, the classifier was reported to diagnose cytomegalovirus status with high specificity and sensitivity. According to a later analysis, parvovirus B19, influenza, CMV and Epstein-Barr virus appeared linked to several top co-occurrence clusters. The authors suggested that the approach could potentially be extended to other disease states and immunological phenotypes. In a later analysis, 15,000 to 20,000 TCR beta sequences were associated with specific HLA alleles at a false discovery rate of 0.05. Three of the identified cytomegalovirus-associated TCR beta chains were confirmed in vitro to be specific for cytomegalovirus antigens. Compared with equally common non-associated chains, HLA-associated TCR beta chains in a later analysis were more clonally expanded and had lower generation probabilities. Immune exposure information for the cohort was limited to CMV serostatus. A later genetic analysis reported fewer N-insertions in productive TCRs among donors in an Asian-associated ancestry cluster than the roughly 700-donor mean. The sequencing pipeline was judged likely to have produced a cluster of highly shared sequence variants as a technical artifact.

The cohort comprised some 680 healthy bone marrow donors. Cohort members were all nominally healthy when sampled, although unrecorded immune exposures were likely present. Of the 670 or so cohort members, 250 to 300 had positive CMV serostatus and 350 to 450 had negative CMV serostatus, and CMV serostatus was not recorded for the donor. A peripheral blood sample was provided by each donor, and peripheral blood mononuclear cells were used for TCR beta sequencing. The Qiagen DNeasy Blood Extraction Kit was used to extract genomic DNA from the blood cell samples. The library was obtained by the immunoSEQ multiplex PCR assay. The multiplex PCR relied on a mix of 60 forward primers for TCR Vbeta segments and 13 reverse primers for TCR Jbeta segments. Amplification of the CDR3 region of rearranged TCR beta genes was performed with a multiplex PCR assay on genomic DNA. The amplified TCR beta libraries were sequenced on the Illumina HiSeq System as 87-base-pair reads. The study's own analysis went as follows. A later analysis tallied 75 million to 95 million unique TCR beta chains across the 666 repertoires, and roughly 11 million of those chains were shared by two or more donors. To remove PCR and sequencing errors, raw reads were error-corrected and collapsed into unique sequences using a nearest-neighbor algorithm that merged closely related sequences. CDR3 sequences were aligned to IMGT reference sequences to assign V, D and J gene segments. Each retained sequence needed at least a six-nucleotide match to both a V gene segment and a J gene segment. Rearrangements were called productive when the CDR3 lacked stop codons and stayed in frame with V and J; all others were non-productive. Following IMGT convention, CDR3 was defined as the stretch from the second conserved V-encoded cysteine up to the conserved J-encoded phenylalanine. Sequences without an unambiguous match to a single V gene segment were excluded from the earlier analysis of a few hundred of the donors. An earlier analysis of 587 of the donors classified V segments as functional when productive rearrangements were above 56.7% and as segregating when the standard deviation between donors was above 5%. To diagnose cytomegalovirus status from the catalog of TCR beta chain sequences, a statistical classification framework was built. V and J gene assignment, in a later analysis, came from comparing TCR nucleotide sequences with IMGT/GENE-DB human TR gene sequences. The TCRdist pipeline was used in a later analysis to assign CDR3 sequences and most-parsimonious VDJ recombination scenarios. In a later analysis, every TCR beta chain was defined by the combination of its CDR3 amino acid sequence and its V-gene family, and reads without a unique V-gene family were dropped. To address suspected cross-contamination and a sequencing artifact, a later analysis removed a few hundred highly shared, low-generation-probability nucleotide sequences. In a later analysis, a clonal expansion index was calculated for each public chain from normalized within-repertoire ranks of inferred template counts. A later analysis computed generation probabilities with a VDJ recombination model fitted to out-of-frame rearrangements, and checked the results against IGoR. Hypergeometric tests were used in a later analysis to score TCR-TCR, TCR-HLA and TCR-CMV co-occurrence, with a repertoire-size bias correction applied to the TCR pairs. In a later analysis, false discovery rates were estimated by permuting HLA or CMV assignments 20 times. A later analysis grouped co-occurring TCRs with DBSCAN, adding TCRdist sequence similarity when clustering within HLA-allele-positive subsets. Co-occurrence clustering excluded repertoires with fewer than 30,000 or more than 120,000 public chains, plus five with anomalous nucleotide sharing. TCRdb took over this immuneACCESS table, retaining in-frame rearrangements with V and J assigned. Such tables are incomplete; in checked studies, under half of the missing clones stem from an unresolved V gene, and the remainder is unexplained. V, J and clone size reflect that table, while D and trimming were determined from the DNA. The sample table holds approximately 120,000 clones, of which 74% were seen once. In total, the top ten clones hold about 2% of the sample.

Sequencing used PBMCs. This receptor chain uses TRBV5-1 and TRBJ2-3; TRBD1 is possibly the D segment (7 matching bases). The receptor comes from a human donor in good health. The DNA reads TGCGCCAGCAGCTTGAGATTGTTCCCACAGGGGAGGAAGCTGACGCAGTATTTT. Its translation is CASSLRLFPQGRKLTQYF.